This T cell receptor beta chain was recovered during a study of cytomegalovirus exposure and HLA in healthy donors. Across the study: Assignment to the Caucasian-associated ancestry cluster applied to 75% to 85% of the approximately 400 genotyped donors.

About this clone itself: What it binds is not known.

Amplification used 60 Vbeta primers and 13 Jbeta primers. Sequencing used immunoSEQ multiplex PCR; TCRdb keeps in-frame clones, though not all of them. The sample lists roughly 140,000 clones, 75% to 80% occurring once. Per the germline V gene, CDR1 is MNHNS and CDR2 is SASEGT. V dropped 4 bases and J dropped 4; count of bases not matched to a gene: 6. This CDR3 has 15 residues. Whole-study findings and limits: As a later analysis showed, a missense DCLRE1C variant was linked to trimming of TCR beta V- and J-genes.

This receptor was identified in a woman younger than 45 in good health and CMV-seronegative. Sequenced sample: PBMCs. The rearrangement links TRBV6-1 to TRBJ1-2; TRBD1 matches 10 bases. CDR3 DNA sequence: TGTGCCAGCAGTGGTTGGGACAGGGGCACCTATGGCTACACCTTC. It is translated as CASSGWDRGTYGYTF.